This TCR beta chain was sequenced during a study of STAT5B mutations in CD4+ large granular lymphocyte leukemia. Method: immunoSEQ multiplex PCR; TCRdb's copy keeps in-frame clones and lacks some. The table records fewer than 25,000 clones, roughly 82% of them present only once. V was clipped by 10 bases and J by 6 bases; unmatched bases: 10. The germline V gene encodes CDR1 MDHEN and CDR2 SYDVKM. This CDR3 is 16 amino acids long. The chain joins TRBV28 to TRBJ2-2; 14 nucleotides match TRBD2. This sequence originates from a human donor in good health. Sequenced input: CD4+ T cells from blood buffy coats. The DNA for the CDR3 is TGTGCCATCCCCGACAGGACTAGCGGGAGGCCCGGGGAGCTGTTTTTT. Translated: CAIPDRTSGRPGELFF.